Detailed here is one T cell receptor (beta chain). Per germline, CDR1 SGHTA and CDR2 FQGNSA. The CDR3 is 15 amino acids. V dropped 1 base and J dropped 5; count of bases not matched to a gene: 3. This entry belongs to a study of blood T cell repertoires in COVID-19. Living in about 25 US areas, the participants were between about 18 and 100 years of age. Using immunoSEQ multiplex PCR, the repertoire was profiled, and TCRdb retains in-frame clones only, with some absent. The repertoire holds 200,000 to 250,000 clones, with 80% as singletons. Sequencing was done on a sample of PBMCs or T cells enriched from blood (not recorded which). This clonotype originated in a woman between 40 and 50 years old with acute COVID-19. The chain joins TRBV7-2 to TRBJ2-5; 11 bases align to TRBD2. As DNA, the CDR3 is TGTGCCAGCAGCTTAGGACTAGCGGGATATGAGACCCAGTACTTC. This encodes CASSLGLAGYETQYF.